Each of the 8 T cell receptor beta chains below was sequenced from the same sample in a study of cytomegalovirus exposure and HLA in healthy donors (TCRdb year 2017). The method was the immunoSEQ multiplex PCR assay. TCRdb retrieved this table from immuneACCESS and kept in-frame rearrangements only. Not all clones are present; in checked studies, unresolved V genes account for under half, and no reason is known for the remainder. The sample has 55,000 to 70,000 clones on record, about 92% of them singletons. The ten largest account for approximately 5% of the sample. Sequencing used PBMCs. These TCRs come from a man between 18 and 35 years old in good health and CMV-seropositive.

The V call is TRBV10-2, the J call TRBJ2-5, with TRBD1 matching over 7 bases. The CDR3 is 14 residues long. Trimming removed 2 bases from V and 1 base from J; junction bases left unmatched: 1. Germline-derived CDR1 and CDR2 are WSHSY and SAAADI. CDR3 protein: CASSEGTAQETQYF. The CDR3 DNA is TGCGCCAGCAGTGAGGGGACAGCCCAAGAGACCCAGTACTTC.

The V and J genes are TRBV28 and TRBJ2-7; possible D gene TRBD2, 7 bases. This CDR3 is 13 amino acids long. In germline, CDR1 is MDHEN, CDR2 SYDVKM. V was shortened by 10 bases and J by 3 bases, with 16 bases between the two germline ends. The CDR3 region has the DNA TGTGCCAACTCTAGGGGGGGCGGCTACGAGCAGTACTTC. This gives the protein CANSRGGGYEQYF.

J is TRBJ2-7 and V is TRBV5-6; 8 nucleotides align to TRBD2. The germline V gene encodes CDR1 SGHDT and CDR2 YYEEEE. The CDR3 sequence is 14 residues long. The junction had 5 bases not matched to a gene; V was cut back by 3 bases and J by 3 bases. CDR3 protein: CASSWLAGGYEQYF. The CDR3 DNA reads as TGTGCCAGCAGCTGGCTGGCGGGGGGCTACGAGCAGTACTTC.

The chain has TRBV5-1 and TRBJ2-7; 10 bases map to TRBD1. This CDR3 is built from 16 residues. CDR1 is SGHRS, CDR2 YFSETQ, per germline. Trimming took 0 bases from V and 5 from J; bases not matched to a gene: 8. The CDR3: CASSLGTGGYVDEQYF. For the CDR3, the DNA is TGCGCCAGCAGCTTGGGGACAGGGGGTTACGTGGACGAGCAGTACTTC. Full variable domain (outside the CDR3, taken from reference TRBV5-1 and TRBJ2-7): KAGVTQTPRYLIKTRGQQVTLSCSPISGHRSVSWYQQTPGQGLQFLFEYFSETQRNKGNFPGRFSGRQFSNSRSEMNVSTLELGDSALYLCASSLGTGGYVDEQYFGPGTRLTVT.

The chain joins TRBV14 to TRBJ2-6, with 8 positions matching TRBD1. CDR1 is SGHDN and CDR2 is FVKESK in the germline V gene. J lost 0 bases, V lost 2 bases, and 6 bases had no gene match. The CDR3 has 18 amino acids. In DNA form, the CDR3 reads TGTGCCAGCAGCCAACCGGGACAGGATGCCTCTGGGGCCAACGTCCTGACTTTC. As protein: CASSQPGQDASGANVLTF.

The genes are TRBV29-1 and TRBJ2-5; 14 bases match TRBD2. CDR1 is SQVTM, CDR2 ANQGSEA, per germline. V lost 7 bases to trimming and J lost 4 bases; unmatched junction nucleotides: 5. CDR3 length: 14 residues. CDR3 sequence reads: CSGGTSGSRETQYF. The CDR3 DNA sequence: TGCAGCGGGGGGACTAGCGGGAGCCGAGAGACCCAGTACTTC.

This clone has just a few counts. The sample has other DNA sequences that encode this CDR3 too. J is TRBJ2-7 and V is TRBV18, with 7 bases fitting TRBD1. Per germline, CDR1 KGHSH and CDR2 LQKENI. The J segment lost 2 bases and the V segment lost 6 bases, leaving 7 bases of the junction unmatched. The CDR3 runs to 14 residues. The CDR3 region is CASSLRDSPYEQYF. In nucleotides, the CDR3 is TGTGCCAGCTCCCTAAGGGACAGTCCCTACGAGCAGTACTTC.

The chain employs TRBV28 and TRBJ2-7, with a tentative D call TRBD1 (5 bases). The V gene's germline CDR1 is MDHEN and CDR2 SYDVKM. The CDR3 has 14 amino acids. Trimming cost V 5 bases and J 2 bases, with 13 bases left between them. The CDR3 DNA reads TGTGCCAGCAGTCAACACAGGCTGCCCTACGAGCAGTACTTC. Its protein product is CASSQHRLPYEQYF. Using reference TRBV28 and TRBJ2-7 for the parts outside the CDR3, the full variable domain is DVKVTQSSRYLVKRTGEKVFLECVQDMDHENMFWYRQDPGLGLRLIYFSYDVKMKEKGDIPEGYSVSREKKERFSLILESASTNQTSMYLCASSQHRLPYEQYFGPGTRLTVT.